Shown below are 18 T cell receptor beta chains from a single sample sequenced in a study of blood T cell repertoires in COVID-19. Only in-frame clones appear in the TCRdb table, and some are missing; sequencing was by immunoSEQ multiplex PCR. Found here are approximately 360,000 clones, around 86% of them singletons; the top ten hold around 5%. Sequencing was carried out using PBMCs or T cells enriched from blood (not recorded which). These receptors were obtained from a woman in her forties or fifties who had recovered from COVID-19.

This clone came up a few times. CDR3 in amino acids: CASHTGLGNSPLHF. The DNA for the CDR3 is TGTGCCAGTCATACAGGGTTGGGGAATTCACCCCTCCACTTT. The rearrangement uses TRBV27 and TRBJ1-6; a weak D match, TRBD1 (6 bases). The germline V and J ends were trimmed by 9 bases and 7 bases, with 16 bases remaining between them. The CDR3 consists of 14 residues. CDR1 is MNHEY, CDR2 SMNVEV, per germline (reference sequence).

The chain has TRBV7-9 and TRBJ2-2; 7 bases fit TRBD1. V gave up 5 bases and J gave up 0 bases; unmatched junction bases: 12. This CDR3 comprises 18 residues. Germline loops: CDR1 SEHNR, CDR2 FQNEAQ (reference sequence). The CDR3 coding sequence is TGTGCCAGCAGCCCACGCCCCCGGGACAGAGCGAACACCGGGGAGCTGTTTTTT. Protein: CASSPRPRDRANTGELFF.

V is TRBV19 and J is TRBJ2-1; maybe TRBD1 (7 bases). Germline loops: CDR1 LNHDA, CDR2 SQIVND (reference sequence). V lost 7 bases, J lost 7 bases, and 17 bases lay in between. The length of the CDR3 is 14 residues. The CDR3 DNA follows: TGTGCCAGTAACAGGGGTCGGGAGCAGAATGAGCAGTTCTTC. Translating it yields CASNRGREQNEQFF.

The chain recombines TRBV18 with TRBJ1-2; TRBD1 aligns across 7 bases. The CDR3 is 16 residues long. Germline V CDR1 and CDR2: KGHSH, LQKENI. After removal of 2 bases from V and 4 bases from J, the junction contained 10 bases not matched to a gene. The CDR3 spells CASSPVIGGQGYGYTF. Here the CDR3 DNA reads TGTGCCAGCTCACCAGTTATAGGGGGCCAGGGCTATGGCTACACCTTC.

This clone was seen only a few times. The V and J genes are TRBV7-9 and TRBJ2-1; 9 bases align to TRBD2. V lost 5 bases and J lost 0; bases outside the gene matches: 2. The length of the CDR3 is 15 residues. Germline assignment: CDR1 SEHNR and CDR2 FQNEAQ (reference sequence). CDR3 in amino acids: CASSPSGTSYNEQFF. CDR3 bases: TGTGCCAGCAGCCCTAGCGGGACCTCCTACAATGAGCAGTTCTTC.

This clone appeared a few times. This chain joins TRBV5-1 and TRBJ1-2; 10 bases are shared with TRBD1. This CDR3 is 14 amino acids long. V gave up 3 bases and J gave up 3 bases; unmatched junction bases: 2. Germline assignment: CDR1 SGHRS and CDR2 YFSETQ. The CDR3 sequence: CASSYGQGDYGYTF. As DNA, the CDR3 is TGCGCCAGCAGCTACGGACAGGGGGACTATGGCTACACCTTC.

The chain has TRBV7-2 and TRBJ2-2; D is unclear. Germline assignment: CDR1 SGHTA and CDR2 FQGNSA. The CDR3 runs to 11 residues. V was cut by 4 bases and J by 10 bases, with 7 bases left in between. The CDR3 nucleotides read TGTGCCAGCAGCTCCGTTGTGGAGCTGTTTTTT. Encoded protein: CASSSVVELFF.

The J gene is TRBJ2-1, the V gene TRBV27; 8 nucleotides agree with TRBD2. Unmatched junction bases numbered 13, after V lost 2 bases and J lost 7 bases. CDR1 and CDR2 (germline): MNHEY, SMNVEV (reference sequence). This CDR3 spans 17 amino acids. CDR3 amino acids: CASSLQSGSFVRNEQFF. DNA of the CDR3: TGTGCCAGCAGTTTACAGAGCGGGAGTTTTGTTCGGAATGAGCAGTTCTTC.

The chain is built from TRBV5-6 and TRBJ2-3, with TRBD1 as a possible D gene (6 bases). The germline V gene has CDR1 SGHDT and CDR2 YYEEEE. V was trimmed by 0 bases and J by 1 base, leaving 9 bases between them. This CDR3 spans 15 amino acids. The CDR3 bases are TGTGCCAGCAGCTTGGTGGGGGCGCGCACAGATACGCAGTATTTT. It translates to CASSLVGARTDTQYF. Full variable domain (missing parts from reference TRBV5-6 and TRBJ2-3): DAGVTQSPTHLIKTRGQQVTLRCSPKSGHDTVSWYQQALGQGPQFIFQYYEEEERQRGNFPDRFSGHQFPNYSSELNVNALLLGDSALYLCASSLVGARTDTQYFGPGTRLTVL.

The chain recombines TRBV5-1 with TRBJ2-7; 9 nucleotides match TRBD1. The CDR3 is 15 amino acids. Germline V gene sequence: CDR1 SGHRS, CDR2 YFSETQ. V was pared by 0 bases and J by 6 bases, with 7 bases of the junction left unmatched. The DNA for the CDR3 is TGCGCCAGCAGCTTGGACCGGGACAGGGATAGCGAGCAGTACTTC. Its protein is CASSLDRDRDSEQYF.

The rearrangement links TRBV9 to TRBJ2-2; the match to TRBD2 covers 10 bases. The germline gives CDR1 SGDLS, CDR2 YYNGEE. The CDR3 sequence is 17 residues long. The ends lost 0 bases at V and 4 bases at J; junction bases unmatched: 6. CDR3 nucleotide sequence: TGTGCCAGCAGCGTAGCTAGCGGGAGTCTAAGCACCGGGGAGCTGTTTTTT. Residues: CASSVASGSLSTGELFF.

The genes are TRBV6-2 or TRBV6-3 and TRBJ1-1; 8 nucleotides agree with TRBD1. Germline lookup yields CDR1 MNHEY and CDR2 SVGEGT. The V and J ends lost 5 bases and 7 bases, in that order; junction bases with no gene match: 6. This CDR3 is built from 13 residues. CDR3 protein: CASSPQGANEAFF. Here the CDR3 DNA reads TGTGCCAGCAGTCCCCAGGGGGCGAATGAAGCTTTCTTT.

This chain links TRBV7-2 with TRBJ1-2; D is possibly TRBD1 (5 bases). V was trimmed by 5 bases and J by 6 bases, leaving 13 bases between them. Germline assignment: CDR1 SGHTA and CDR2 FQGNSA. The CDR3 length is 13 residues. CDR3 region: CASSRPDSNGYTF. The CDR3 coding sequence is TGTGCCAGCAGCCGACCAGACAGCAATGGCTACACCTTC.

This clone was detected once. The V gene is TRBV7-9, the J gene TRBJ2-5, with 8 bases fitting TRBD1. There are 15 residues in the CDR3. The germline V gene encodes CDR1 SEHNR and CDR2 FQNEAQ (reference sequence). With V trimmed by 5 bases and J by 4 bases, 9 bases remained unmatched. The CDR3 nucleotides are TGTGCCAGCAGCCTCACAGGGGGAGTAGGAGAGACCCAGTACTTC. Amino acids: CASSLTGGVGETQYF.

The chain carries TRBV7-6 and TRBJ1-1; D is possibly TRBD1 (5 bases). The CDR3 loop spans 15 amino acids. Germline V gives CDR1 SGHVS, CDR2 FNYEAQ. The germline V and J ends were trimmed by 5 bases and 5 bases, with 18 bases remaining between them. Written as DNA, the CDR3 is TGTGCCAGCAGCCCGGGCGGGGGATTGGGTACTGAAGCTTTCTTT. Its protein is CASSPGGGLGTEAFF.

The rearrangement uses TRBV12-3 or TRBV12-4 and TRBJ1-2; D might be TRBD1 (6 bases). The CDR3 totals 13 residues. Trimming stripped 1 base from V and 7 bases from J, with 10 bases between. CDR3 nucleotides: TGTGCCAGCAGTTTAGACAGGGTGGCTGGCTACACCTTC. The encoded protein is CASSLDRVAGYTF.

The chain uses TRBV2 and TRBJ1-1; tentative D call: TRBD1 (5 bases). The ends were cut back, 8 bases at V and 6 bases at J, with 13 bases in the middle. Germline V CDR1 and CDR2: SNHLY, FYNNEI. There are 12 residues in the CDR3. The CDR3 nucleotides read TGTGCCAGCGTGTTTGCGGGACCTGAAGCTTTCTTT. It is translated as CASVFAGPEAFF.

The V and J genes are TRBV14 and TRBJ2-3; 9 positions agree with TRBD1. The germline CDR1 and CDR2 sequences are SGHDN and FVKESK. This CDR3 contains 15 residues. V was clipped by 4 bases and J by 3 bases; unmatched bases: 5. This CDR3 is CASSLQGARTDTQYF. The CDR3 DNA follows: TGTGCCAGCAGCCTACAGGGGGCCCGGACAGATACGCAGTATTTT.